The rows below give T cell receptor beta chains drawn from one sample of a study of glioma-infiltrating T cells after dendritic cell vaccination. Assay: immunoSEQ multiplex PCR; the TCRdb copy retains only in-frame clones and omits some. The data show about 82,000 clones, about 90% seen once. The sequences come from blood, collected before dendritic cell vaccination. Receptors were obtained from a human donor with glioblastoma. CDR3s include the opening cysteine and the closing phenylalanine or tryptophan. A D gene is named only where the DNA matches it firmly. Where a row states a size, it is once, few, many or the class of an expanded clone; other rows omit it.

D gene: .
J gene: TRBJ2-7
clone size: once
V gene: TRBV11-3
CDR3 protein: CASSRDTRGEQYF

D gene: TRBD2
J gene: TRBJ2-7
clone size: .
V gene: TRBV5-1
CDR3 protein: CASSLGLRLAELYEQYF

D gene: TRBD1
J gene: TRBJ2-2
clone size: .
V gene: TRBV9
CDR3 protein: CASSLLQGSNTGELFF

D gene: .
J gene: TRBJ2-1
clone size: .
V gene: TRBV7-3
CDR3 protein: CASSLSGGNSYNEQFF

D gene: TRBD1
J gene: TRBJ2-3
clone size: .
V gene: TRBV25-1
CDR3 protein: CGDRAMPQYF

D gene: TRBD1
J gene: TRBJ1-2
clone size: .
V gene: TRBV5-1
CDR3 protein: CASSSGQGAYGYTF

D gene: .
J gene: TRBJ2-1
clone size: .
V gene: TRBV28
CDR3 protein: CASSLQREQFF

D gene: TRBD1
J gene: TRBJ1-2
clone size: .
V gene: TRBV5-1
CDR3 protein: CASSSGQVPPVGGYTF

D gene: .
J gene: TRBJ1-1
clone size: few
V gene: TRBV5-1
CDR3 protein: CASSLGQSNTEAFF

D gene: TRBD2
J gene: TRBJ2-1
clone size: few
V gene: TRBV7-2
CDR3 protein: CASSQSSGGDYNEQFF

D gene: .
J gene: TRBJ1-2
clone size: .
V gene: TRBV6-5
CDR3 protein: CASSISQGYYGYTF

D gene: .
J gene: TRBJ2-3
clone size: .
V gene: TRBV19
CDR3 protein: CASQETGGTSTDTQYF

D gene: TRBD2
J gene: TRBJ2-3
clone size: .
V gene: TRBV5-1
CDR3 protein: CASSLTLAGSTDTQYF

D gene: .
J gene: TRBJ1-2
clone size: .
V gene: TRBV30
CDR3 protein: CAWTDYFHGYTF

D gene: .
J gene: TRBJ2-5
clone size: .
V gene: TRBV4-1
CDR3 protein: CASSQTTEQETQYF

D gene: .
J gene: TRBJ2-1
clone size: .
V gene: TRBV5-4
CDR3 protein: CASSTKSVSSYNEQFF

D gene: .
J gene: TRBJ1-3
clone size: .
V gene: TRBV9
CDR3 protein: CASSVGLGGNTIYF

D gene: .
J gene: TRBJ2-7
clone size: once
V gene: TRBV14
CDR3 protein: CASSQEGAYEQYF

D gene: TRBD2
J gene: TRBJ2-5
clone size: .
V gene: TRBV10-3
CDR3 protein: CAISESGGRAAGETQYF

D gene: TRBD1
J gene: TRBJ2-7
clone size: .
V gene: TRBV6-1
CDR3 protein: CASSERGRNLVEQYF

D gene: .
J gene: TRBJ2-7
clone size: .
V gene: TRBV30
CDR3 protein: CAWSVQGYEQYF

D gene: TRBD2
J gene: TRBJ2-3
clone size: .
V gene: TRBV6-6
CDR3 protein: CASRGGAPDTQYF

D gene: TRBD2
J gene: TRBJ2-7
clone size: .
V gene: TRBV6-1
CDR3 protein: CASSAQALAGVYEQYF

D gene: .
J gene: TRBJ2-3
clone size: once
V gene: TRBV29-1
CDR3 protein: CSVARGGRGDTQYF